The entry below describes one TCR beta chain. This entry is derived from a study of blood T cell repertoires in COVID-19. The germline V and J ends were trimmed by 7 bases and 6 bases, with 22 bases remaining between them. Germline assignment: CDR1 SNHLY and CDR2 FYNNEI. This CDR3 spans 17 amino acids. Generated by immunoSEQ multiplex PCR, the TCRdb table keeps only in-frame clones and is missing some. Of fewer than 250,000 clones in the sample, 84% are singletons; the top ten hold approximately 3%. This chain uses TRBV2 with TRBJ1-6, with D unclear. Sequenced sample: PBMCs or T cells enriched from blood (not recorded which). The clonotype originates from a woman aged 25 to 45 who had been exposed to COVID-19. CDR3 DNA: TGTGCCAGCATTCCCGAGGGTCTCGGCCTGGGTAATTCACCCCTCCACTTT. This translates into CASIPEGLGLGNSPLHF.